This T cell receptor (beta chain) comes out of a study of blood T cell repertoires in COVID-19. Looking at the study overall: Material from acute and convalescent COVID-19 was sourced from the United States, Italy and Spain. PBMCs, B-cell-depleted T cells, or T cells were the source of the cDNA or gDNA that made up the material.

In the source study's methods: Nucleated cell counts were estimated from reference gene primer amplification. Method: immunoSEQ multiplex PCR; TCRdb's copy keeps in-frame clones and lacks some. The DNA gave D and trimming, while V, J and clone size come from that table. Counted here are roughly 300,000 clones, about 90% occurring once; the ten biggest clones make up 7.8%. V lost 2 bases, J lost 5 bases, and 6 bases stayed unmatched. CDR3 length: 15 amino acids. Germline loops: CDR1 SGHNT, CDR2 YENEEA. The chain recombines TRBV11-3 with TRBJ2-5; TRBD1 agrees at 9 bases. The sequence came from a woman between 50 and 59 years old who had recovered from COVID-19. Sample: peripheral blood. The CDR3 sequence: CASSLFTGGEETQYF. CDR3 DNA sequence: TGTGCCAGCAGCTTATTTACAGGGGGCGAGGAGACCCAGTACTTC. Variable domain in full (rest from reference TRBV11-3 and TRBJ2-5): EAGVVQSPRYKIIEKKQPVAFWCNPISGHNTLYWYLQNLGQGPELLIRYENEEAVDDSQLPKDRFSAERLKGVDSTLKIQPAELGDSAVYLCASSLFTGGEETQYFGPGTRLLVL.